A selection of T cell receptor beta chains follows, all from one sample in a study of T cell responses to AZD1222 COVID-19 vaccine. Produced via immunoSEQ multiplex PCR; TCRdb's table is partial and in-frame only. This sample has 100,000 to 150,000 clones, with roughly 93% found just once. Sequenced here: peripheral blood, sampled 28 days after the second AZD1222 dose. The source of these receptors is an adult who received the AZD1222 COVID-19 vaccine. Each CDR3 is given with its conserved first and last residue. The D gene is left open where the match is weak.

v_call d_call cdr3_aa
TRBV27 - CASSLGLAYNEQFF
TRBV3-1/TRBV3-2 TRBD2 CASSQKARSAGVNEQFF
TRBV20-1 - CSARDQAGDHF
TRBV28 - CASSFTPSDTFQETQYF
TRBV3-1/TRBV3-2 - CASSDGLTDTQYF
TRBV9 TRBD2 CASSLREDGTGELFF
TRBV19 - CASSIGTSYNEQFF
TRBV30 TRBD2 CAWRRSGKGSYNEQFF
TRBV2 - CATTGPRGGTDTQYF
TRBV6-5 TRBD2 CASSRTSGRREQYF
TRBV2 TRBD1 CASKEDRGTEAFF
TRBV5-1 - CASSGGTYYGYTF
TRBV28 TRBD1 CASEGDRGGLVNGYTF
TRBV7-8 TRBD2 CASSLYTSGVNTGELFF
TRBV2 - CASRGAGTANSPLHF
TRBV3-1/TRBV3-2 - CASSQGRRSPQHF
TRBV2 - CASSRARERGNTIYF
TRBV19 - CASSNGGAGSPLHF
TRBV10-3 TRBD1 CAISESTGGSYEQYF
TRBV7-3 - CASSLNSANTGELFF
TRBV27 - CASSSLTGGYTF
TRBV9 TRBD1 CASSLGQGPHEQYF
TRBV7-6 - CASSLYGADTQYF
TRBV28 - CASSAGGANTEAFF
TRBV7-3 - CASSLSSRATQYF
TRBV27 TRBD1 CASGDRDNEKLFF
TRBV6-5 - CASSRRAGLNYGYTF
TRBV6-4 - CATRKASSYNSPLHF
TRBV29-1 TRBD2 CSVVAGGREQYF
TRBV3-1/TRBV3-2 - CASSQWGGNQPQHF
TRBV18 - CASSPPGQTYEQYF
TRBV7-3 - CASSSHPGETQYF